This note documents a single TCR beta chain sequence. Both about-4-week and about-12-week second-dose recipients were combined. The data were obtained in a study of T cell responses to AZD1222 COVID-19 vaccine. TCRdb's copy holds only in-frame clones and misses some; the assay was immunoSEQ multiplex PCR. Of fewer than 200,000 clones listed, around 90% were seen once; the top ten hold around a tenth. The germline V gene has CDR1 LGHNA and CDR2 YNFKEQ. The germline V and J ends were trimmed by 0 bases and 2 bases, with 17 bases remaining between them. The CDR3 sequence is 17 residues long. Sequencing used peripheral blood, obtained 28 days after the second AZD1222 dose. V and J are TRBV4-2 and TRBJ2-7; the D gene is possibly TRBD1 (6 bases). The receptor comes from an adult who received the AZD1222 COVID-19 vaccine. The chain's CDR3 is CASSQDDRPTSTYEQYF. The CDR3, as DNA: TGTGCCAGCAGCCAAGATGACAGGCCGACTTCGACCTACGAGCAGTACTTC.